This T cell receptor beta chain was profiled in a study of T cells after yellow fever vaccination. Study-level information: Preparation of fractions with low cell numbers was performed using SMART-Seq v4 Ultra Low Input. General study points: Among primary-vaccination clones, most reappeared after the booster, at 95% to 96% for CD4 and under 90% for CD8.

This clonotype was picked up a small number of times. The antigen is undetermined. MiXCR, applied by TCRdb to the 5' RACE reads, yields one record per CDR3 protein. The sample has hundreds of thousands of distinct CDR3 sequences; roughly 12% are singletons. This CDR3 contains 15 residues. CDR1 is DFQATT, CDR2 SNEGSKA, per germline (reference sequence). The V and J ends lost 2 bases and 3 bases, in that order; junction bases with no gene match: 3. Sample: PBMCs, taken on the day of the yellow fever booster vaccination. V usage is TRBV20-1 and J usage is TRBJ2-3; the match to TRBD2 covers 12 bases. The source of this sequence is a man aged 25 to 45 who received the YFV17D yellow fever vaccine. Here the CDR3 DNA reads TGCAGTGCTAGACTAGCGGGAGGGGTAACAGATACGCAGTATTTT. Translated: CSARLAGGVTDTQYF.